The entry below gives a single T cell receptor (beta chain) sequence along with its context. Antigen unknown. Libraries were prepared by immunoSEQ multiplex PCR; TCRdb keeps only in-frame clonotypes and omits some of them. Of roughly 1 million clones listed, more than 65% were seen once; the top ten hold about 1.5%. V was cut by 0 bases and J by 7 bases, with 8 bases left in between. CDR1 and CDR2 from the germline V gene are SGHNT and YYREEE (reference sequence). CDR3 length: 13 amino acids. This sample stems from a study of shared clonotypes between healthy human individuals. General observations from the study: The expectation was that sequencing depth would affect clonotype sharing among donors.

V and J are TRBV5-4 and TRBJ2-1; D not certain. This clonotype was obtained from a man aged 18 to 35 in good health. Specimen: memory CD4+ T cells sorted from blood. Subset described: CD45RA-negative fraction. The CDR3: CASSLVGVNEQFF. The CDR3 DNA is TGTGCCAGCAGCTTGGTAGGAGTTAATGAGCAGTTCTTC.